A single TCR beta chain is shown here with its context. Its antigen is currently unknown. One end of the junction is discordant with germline, which a read error may explain. The data derive from a study of CD8 T cells in Susac syndrome. Whole-study results and caveats: Acknowledgment was made by the study that its TCR sequencing and HLA analysis involved a relatively small number of individuals.

CD8+ and CD4+ T cells circulating in blood were sequenced for TCR beta. Negative isolation yielded the CD8+ and CD4+ T cells, while FACS enriched the TEMRA cells. With random hexamers, 0.5 to 1 ug RNA was reverse transcribed. Amplification of TCR beta CDR3 was carried out by immunoSEQ multiplex PCR, which covered 54 Vbeta and 13 Jbeta segments. Via MiXCR, TCRdb re-called the immunoSEQ multiplex PCR reads, giving one row per CDR3 protein. The sample consists of about 430,000 distinct CDR3 sequences, approximately 85% of them appearing once. This CDR3 has 15 residues. Germline V gives CDR1 MGHRA, CDR2 YSYEKL.

This sequence was found in a human donor with multiple sclerosis. The specimen sequenced was CD8+ T cells from PBMCs. The chain carries TRBV4-1 and TRBJ1-6; D is possibly TRBD1 (5 bases). CDR3: CASSPSKGTNPPLHF. CDR3 DNA: TGCGCCAGCAGCCCTTCCAAAGGGACTAATCCACCCCTCCACTTT.